This TCR beta chain was recorded in a study of shared clonotypes between healthy human individuals. Findings of the study overall: Around 5% of naive CD4 clonotypes were common to a few donors. Sorted-subset sequencing was shown by rarefaction to be incomplete despite large depth. Naive subsets usually exceeded memory subsets in estimated richness.

The CDR3 length is 16 residues. Unmatched junction bases numbered 11, after V lost 4 bases and J lost 5 bases. Germline V gives CDR1 MNHEY, CDR2 SVGAGI. The run depth of the assay was deep. TCRdb keeps only in-frame clones here, not all; method: immunoSEQ multiplex PCR. Altogether millions of clones are present, about 95% being singletons, with the ten largest covering around 1.1%. The sample holds one count of this clone. Its target is unknown. Naive CD8 cells comprised CD45RO-negative, CCR7-positively selected cells, excluding terminally differentiated effector memory CD45RA+ cells. Sequencing input: naive CD8+ T cells sorted from blood. V usage is TRBV6-5 and J usage is TRBJ2-7, with TRBD1 matching 10 bases. The sequence derives from a man aged 18 to 29 in good health. This chain's CDR3 is CASSSYVGTGVHEQYF. Here the CDR3 DNA reads TGTGCCAGCAGTTCCTACGTCGGGACAGGGGTCCACGAGCAGTACTTC.